This TCR beta chain was observed in a study of OX40 agonist ivuxolimab in advanced cancers. The overall study: An anti-OX40 (CD134) antibody with agonistic activity, ivuxolimab, was administered to patients.

Germline lookup yields CDR1 SSHAT and CDR2 FNYEAQ (reference sequence). This CDR3 comprises 15 residues. Profiling relied on immunoSEQ multiplex PCR, and the TCRdb table lists in-frame clones only, not all of them. The sample yields tens of thousands of clones, around nine tenths seen once. Comment on this clone: What it binds is not known. A read error may account for a junction end that differs from germline.

Study-level findings and limits: Expanded clones were, on average, more numerous in CD8+ T cells than in CD4+.

This sample comprised CD4+ or CD8+ T cells sorted from blood, obtained in a trial of the OX40 agonist ivuxolimab. This TCR derives from an adult with an advanced solid tumor such as melanoma, head and neck, liver or kidney cancer. This chain joins TRBV7-7 and TRBJ2-5; TRBD1 agrees at 7 bases. For the CDR3, the DNA is TGTGCTAGCAGCCCTAGGGAAGGGGGCAGGGAGACCCAGTACTTC. It codes for CASSPREGGRETQYF.